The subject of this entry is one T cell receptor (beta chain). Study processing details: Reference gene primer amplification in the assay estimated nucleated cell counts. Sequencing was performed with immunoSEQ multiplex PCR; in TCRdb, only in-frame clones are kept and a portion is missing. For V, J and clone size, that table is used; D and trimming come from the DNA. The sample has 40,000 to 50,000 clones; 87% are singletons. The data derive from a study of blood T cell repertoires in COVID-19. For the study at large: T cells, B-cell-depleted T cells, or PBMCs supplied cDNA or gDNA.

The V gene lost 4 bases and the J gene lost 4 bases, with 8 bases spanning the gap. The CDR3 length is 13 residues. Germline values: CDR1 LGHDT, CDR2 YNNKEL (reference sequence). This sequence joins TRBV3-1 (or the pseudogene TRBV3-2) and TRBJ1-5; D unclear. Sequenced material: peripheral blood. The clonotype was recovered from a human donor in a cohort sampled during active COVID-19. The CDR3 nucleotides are TGTGCCAGCAGCCGCCAACTTAATCAGCCCCAGCATTTT. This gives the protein CASSRQLNQPQHF.